The present TCR beta chain was sequenced within a study of siplizumab effects on memory and regulatory T cells. CDR1 and CDR2 from the germline V gene are SGHVS and FNYEAQ. CDR3 length: 17 amino acids. Trimming stripped 2 bases from V and 5 bases from J, with 18 bases between. Study observations and caveats: Mean Treg-derived proportions of mappable alloreactive CD4+ clones were around 70% for siplizumab and roughly 27% for controls. Naive or memory phenotype was unassignable for roughly 75-97% of proliferating CD4+ or CD8+ clones. The study found naive T cells seemingly more diverse than memory cells and seemingly major alloresponse contributors. Suppression by proliferating Tregs derived from siplizumab cultures was not verified.

Notes on this clone: Its antigen is currently unknown.

Sequencing was performed with immunoSEQ multiplex PCR; in TCRdb, only in-frame clones are kept and a portion is missing. The sample lists 65,000 to 90,000 clones, around 93% occurring once. The chain has TRBV7-6 and TRBJ2-2; D tentatively reads TRBD1 or TRBD2 (5 bases each). This sequence originates from a human donor in good health. Material: CD8+ T cells sorted from blood. The CDR3 bases are TGTGCCAGCAGCTTACCGGGACCCACTATGGATACCGGGGAGCTGTTTTTT. It codes for CASSLPGPTMDTGELFF.